The following is a T cell receptor (beta chain) sequence with its context. Generated by immunoSEQ multiplex PCR, the TCRdb table keeps only in-frame clones and is missing some. The table has about 320,000 clones, roughly nine tenths seen once. The V and J ends lost 5 bases and 6 bases, in that order; junction bases with no gene match: 10. This CDR3 has 16 residues. From germline, CDR1 is SGHNT and CDR2 YENEEA. This entry belongs to a study of blood T cell repertoires in COVID-19. Cohort assignment relied on participant-reported clinical history. This chain uses TRBV11-3 with TRBJ2-1, with 10 bases lining up with TRBD1. This receptor was obtained from a man in his sixties who had recovered from COVID-19. The sample was PBMCs or T cells enriched from blood (not recorded which). CDR3 loop: CASSTRDRGGFNEQFF. Here the CDR3 DNA reads TGTGCCAGCAGCACCCGGGACAGGGGAGGCTTCAATGAGCAGTTCTTC. The variable domain in full, with the rest retrieved from reference TRBV11-3 and TRBJ2-1, is EAGVVQSPRYKIIEKKQPVAFWCNPISGHNTLYWYLQNLGQGPELLIRYENEEAVDDSQLPKDRFSAERLKGVDSTLKIQPAELGDSAVYLCASSTRDRGGFNEQFFGPGTRLTVL.